Shown below are 25 T cell receptor beta chains from a single sample sequenced in a study of shared clonotypes between healthy human individuals (dated by TCRdb to about 2020). CD8 naive samples were CD45RO-negative cells positively selected for CCR7, giving a CD45RA+CCR7+ population that excluded TemRA cells. The library was prepared using the immunoSEQ multiplex PCR assay. Sourced from immuneACCESS, this table was stored by TCRdb with only in-frame sequences that have V and J called. A share of the clones is absent; for the studies checked, an unresolved V gene accounts for under half, and the remainder has no known explanation. Here the sample has about 590,000 clones; 95% to 96% occur a single time. The leading ten clones occupy about 0.11% of the sample. The specimen was naive CD8+ T cells sorted from blood. What this sample's cell subset or site label stands for: CD45RA+CCR7+. The receptors come from a woman in her 30s in good health.

In its sample, this clone was seen a few times. J is TRBJ2-7 and V is TRBV19; D tentatively fits TRBD1 or TRBD2 (5 bases each). Germline values: CDR1 LNHDA, CDR2 SQIVND (reference sequence). This CDR3 is built from 15 residues. V was cut by 7 bases and J by 7 bases, with 23 bases left in between. This chain's CDR3 is CASTQGDSSPGEQYF. The CDR3 DNA follows: TGTGCCAGTACCCAGGGTGATAGCTCCCCGGGGGAGCAGTACTTC.

The V and J genes are TRBV6-1 and TRBJ2-7; TRBD2 agrees at 9 bases. J was trimmed by 6 bases and V by 0 bases; bases with no gene match: 15. Germline CDR1 MNHNS, CDR2 SASEGT. The CDR3 has 18 amino acids. The CDR3 DNA reads TGTGCCAGCAGTGAAGCGGTATCGGGTAGCGGGAGATATGGCGAGCAGTACTTC. Translating it yields CASSEAVSGSGRYGEQYF.

This clone has a handful of counts. Without the conserved terminal phenylalanine or tryptophan, this CDR3 likely stems from a read error. The limits of the CDR3 on the DNA are not certain, so only TCRdb's listed CDR3 is given. V usage is TRBV20-1 and J usage is TRBJ1-1. Germline V gene sequence: CDR1 DFQATT, CDR2 SNEGSKA (reference sequence). The CDR3 totals 11 residues, both ends included. The CDR3: CSARDTAGPTV.

This chain joins TRBV28 and TRBJ2-5, with D maybe TRBD2 (5 bases). The CDR3 loop spans 15 amino acids. V was pared by 7 bases and J by 1 base, with 16 bases between. CDR1 and CDR2 from the germline V gene are MDHEN and SYDVKM. In DNA, the CDR3 is TGTGCCAGCACGCATCCGGGGATGATCCAAGAGACCCAGTACTTC. Protein: CASTHPGMIQETQYF.

The rearrangement uses TRBV27 and TRBJ2-3; TRBD1 agrees at 7 bases. V trimming: 6 bases; J trimming: 3 bases; junction bases outside the gene matches: 12. This CDR3 region has 16 residues. Germline-derived CDR1 and CDR2 are MNHEY and SMNVEV (reference sequence). In DNA form, the CDR3 reads TGTGCCAGCAGACGAGGGACAGCGTACTCGACAGATACGCAGTATTTT. This encodes CASRRGTAYSTDTQYF.

The chain couples TRBV27 to TRBJ2-1, with TRBD2 as a possible D gene (5 bases). Per germline, CDR1 MNHEY and CDR2 SMNVEV (reference sequence). V lost 4 bases and J 10 bases, leaving 8 bases between the germline ends. CDR3 length equals 11 residues. DNA of the CDR3: TGTGCCAGCAGTTCGAGCGGAGAGCAGTTCTTC. This gives the protein CASSSSGEQFF.

In DNA, the CDR3 is TGTGCCTCCCGTCCCGGGACAGGGGCCGAGCAGTACTTC. This sequence encodes CASRPGTGAEQYF. The chain combines TRBV27 with TRBJ2-7; 10 bases are shared with TRBD1. The V gene end was trimmed by 11 bases and the J gene end by 6 bases; junction bases not matched to a gene: 10. The germline V gene has CDR1 MNHEY and CDR2 SMNVEV (reference sequence). The CDR3 is 13 amino acids.

This chain connects TRBV19 to TRBJ2-7; no clear D. The ends were cut back, 0 bases at V and 4 bases at J, with 7 bases in the middle. The CDR3 length is 13 residues. The V gene's germline CDR1 is LNHDA and CDR2 SQIVND (reference sequence). CDR3 nucleotide sequence: TGTGCCAGTAGTATAGAAATGGGATACGAGCAGTACTTC. It specifies CASSIEMGYEQYF.

The rearrangement uses TRBV28 and TRBJ2-3, with D perhaps being TRBD1 or TRBD2 (5 bases each). V gave up 5 bases and J gave up 0 bases, with 15 bases separating them. Germline V CDR1 and CDR2: MDHEN, SYDVKM. CDR3 length: 16 amino acids. The CDR3 DNA reads TGTGCCAGCAGTAACCCCCGAGGGACGAGCACAGATACGCAGTATTTT. Amino acid sequence: CASSNPRGTSTDTQYF.

The rearrangement links TRBV7-9 to TRBJ2-7; 11 bases align to TRBD1. Looked up from germline, CDR1 is SEHNR and CDR2 is FQNEAQ (reference sequence). Losses at the gene ends were 1 base for V and 5 bases for J; bases not matched to a gene: 1. This CDR3 is 14 amino acids long. The CDR3 sequence: CASSLGDRGNEQYF. The CDR3 DNA reads TGTGCCAGCAGCTTAGGGGACAGGGGGAACGAGCAGTACTTC.

This clone is a singleton in its sample. The germline gene is not matched at one end of the junction; a read error may be the cause. This chain's CDR3 is CASSQVASGRGEQYF. The CDR3 coding sequence is TGTGCCAGCAGTCAAGTGGCTAGCGGGAGAGGTGAGCAGTACTTC. J is TRBJ2-7 and V is TRBV4-2; 10 bases agree with TRBD2. The CDR3 is 15 residues long. Germline CDR1 is LGHNA and CDR2 is YNFKEQ.

The CDR3 region is CASTLPSGEQYF. The CDR3 DNA sequence: TGTGCCAGCACACTTCCCTCGGGTGAGCAGTACTTC. The genes are TRBV28 and TRBJ2-7, with no clear D. This CDR3 is built from 12 residues. With 7 bases removed from V and 7 bases from J, the gap between germline ends came to 14 bases. CDR1 is MDHEN, CDR2 SYDVKM, per germline.

V is TRBV27 and J is TRBJ2-3; D is unresolved. There are 14 residues in the CDR3. Germline lookup yields CDR1 MNHEY and CDR2 SMNVEV (reference sequence). V was pared by 3 bases and J by 1 base, with 8 bases between. CDR3 coding DNA: TGTGCCAGCAGTTTGGACGGCCGCACAGATACGCAGTATTTT. This gives the protein CASSLDGRTDTQYF.

The rearrangement uses TRBV28 and TRBJ2-3; a possible D gene is TRBD2 (6 bases). Germline assignment: CDR1 MDHEN and CDR2 SYDVKM. The V end lost 6 bases, the J end lost 4 bases, and 11 bases lay between the germline ends. This CDR3 region has 13 residues. CDR3 sequence: CASRPGTSDTQYF. CDR3 sequence (DNA): TGTGCCAGCAGACCCGGGACTTCAGATACGCAGTATTTT.

The rearrangement joins TRBV13 to TRBJ1-1; no clear D gene. With 0 bases removed from V and 4 bases from J, the gap between germline ends came to 6 bases. Germline CDR1 and CDR2: PRHDT and FYEKMQ (reference sequence). The CDR3 loop spans 13 amino acids. The CDR3 sequence: CASSLGQSTEAFF. Here the CDR3 DNA reads TGTGCCAGCAGCTTAGGACAGTCCACTGAAGCTTTCTTT.

The V call is TRBV6-6, the J call TRBJ2-3; a weak D match, TRBD2 (6 bases). V lost 8 bases to trimming and J lost 0 bases, with 12 bases between them. The CDR3 is made up of 14 amino acids. Germline V gene data show CDR1 as MNHNY and CDR2 as SVGAGI (reference sequence). The CDR3 DNA follows: TGTGCCAGCGGGACTTCCCATAGCACAGATACGCAGTATTTT. Residues: CASGTSHSTDTQYF.

The chain employs TRBV6-5 and TRBJ2-5; a possible D gene is TRBD1 (5 bases). Per the germline V gene, CDR1 is MNHEY and CDR2 is SVGAGI. This CDR3 is built from 13 residues. V shed 6 bases and J shed 5 bases, with 13 bases lying between them. Here the CDR3 reads CASSLQGYETQYF. CDR3 DNA sequence: TGTGCCAGCAGCCTCCAGGGTTATGAGACCCAGTACTTC.

Details on this clone: The same CDR3 can be traced to other DNA sequences in this sample. The chain joins TRBV2 to TRBJ2-7; no definite D call. The CDR3 loop spans 13 amino acids. Germline CDR1 is SNHLY and CDR2 is FYNNEI. V lost 3 bases and J 1 base, leaving 7 bases between the germline ends. CDR3 protein: CASSDVGSYEQYF. The CDR3 nucleotides read TGTGCCAGCAGTGACGTGGGATCCTACGAGCAGTACTTC.

The chain carries TRBV7-9 and TRBJ2-3; D unclear. The CDR3 sequence is 13 residues long. Germline CDR1 reads SEHNR; CDR2 reads FQNEAQ (reference sequence). V was cut by 7 bases and J by 2 bases, with 10 bases left in between. The CDR3 here is CASIRIVTDTQYF. The CDR3 DNA reads TGTGCCAGCATCCGGATAGTCACAGATACGCAGTATTTT.

This chain links TRBV7-6 with TRBJ2-2; D is unclear. The germline V gene encodes CDR1 SGHVS and CDR2 FNYEAQ. The CDR3 runs to 16 residues. Trimming took 7 bases from V and 6 from J, leaving 21 bases between them. CDR3 nucleotides: TGTGCCAGCACCCTAACGGTGGGAAAAGGACCCGGGGAGCTGTTTTTT. It translates to CASTLTVGKGPGELFF.

The CDR3: CASSPSLGQGWETQYF. DNA for the CDR3: TGTGCCAGCAGCCCATCTCTAGGACAGGGGTGGGAGACCCAGTACTTC. The chain couples TRBV7-8 to TRBJ2-5, with TRBD1 matching 9 bases. V was clipped by 5 bases and J by 5 bases; unmatched bases: 12. The CDR3 length is 16 residues. The germline V gene has CDR1 SGHVS and CDR2 FQNEAQ. Full variable domain (outside the CDR3, taken from reference TRBV7-8 and TRBJ2-5): GAGVSQSPRYKVAKRGQDVALRCDPISGHVSLFWYQQALGQGPEFLTYFQNEAQLDKSGLPSDRFFAERPEGSVSTLKIQRTQQEDSAVYLCASSPSLGQGWETQYFGPGTRLLVL.

The V gene is TRBV4-1, the J gene TRBJ1-6, with D unresolved. The CDR3 has 18 amino acids. Trimming left V 0 bases short and J 9 bases short, with 21 bases between. Germline CDR1 MGHRA, CDR2 YSYEKL. In nucleotides, the CDR3 is TGCGCCAGCAGCCAAGAAAGTAATCGGGCAGCGGGCAGTTCACCCCTCCACTTT. It codes for CASSQESNRAAGSSPLHF.

The rearrangement links TRBV7-8 to TRBJ2-7; D not resolved. Trimming took off 5 bases at V and 5 bases at J, with 10 bases between the two ends. The CDR3 is 12 residues long. The germline V gene encodes CDR1 SGHVS and CDR2 FQNEAQ. DNA for the CDR3: TGTGCCAGCAGCCTGCAGCAGGACGAGCAGTACTTC. It yields the protein CASSLQQDEQYF. Full variable domain (rest looked up from reference TRBV7-8 and TRBJ2-7): GAGVSQSPRYKVAKRGQDVALRCDPISGHVSLFWYQQALGQGPEFLTYFQNEAQLDKSGLPSDRFFAERPEGSVSTLKIQRTQQEDSAVYLCASSLQQDEQYFGPGTRLTVT.

This CDR3 is CASSVGGFGRDGSPGNTIYF. DNA for the CDR3: TGTGCCAGCAGTGTGGGGGGATTTGGCAGGGACGGATCTCCTGGAAACACCATATATTTT. This sequence joins TRBV2 and TRBJ1-3; D perhaps matches TRBD1 (5 bases). The V gene's germline CDR1 is SNHLY and CDR2 FYNNEI. This CDR3 region has 20 residues. The V gene lost 4 bases and the J gene lost 2 bases, with 27 bases spanning the gap. Using reference TRBV2 and TRBJ1-3 for the parts outside the CDR3, the full variable domain is EPEVTQTPSHQVTQMGQEVILRCVPISNHLYFYWYRQILGQKVEFLVSFYNNEISEKSEIFDDQFSVERPDGSNFTLKIRSTKLEDSAMYFCASSVGGFGRDGSPGNTIYFGEGSWLTVV.

Comment on this clone: Different DNA sequences within this sample yield the same CDR3. CDR3 residues: CSVLNTGELFF. In nucleotides, the CDR3 is TGCAGCGTTCTGAACACCGGGGAGCTGTTTTTT. The chain recombines TRBV29-1 with TRBJ2-2; no clear D gene. The CDR3 is made up of 11 amino acids. Germline lookup yields CDR1 SQVTM and CDR2 ANQGSEA. Between the trimmed V and J ends, which lost 5 bases and 1 base, there was a span of 2 bases.